The present T cell receptor (beta chain) was sequenced within a study of Ad26.COV2.S vaccination and SARS-CoV-2 variants. Study-level points and caveats: Reportedly, after vaccination the spike-specific CD8+ and CD4+ T cell responses displayed substantial breadth.

The sample's treatment: around 19 received Ad26.COV2.S at low or high dose, single or two shots; five or six received placebo; per-sample allocation not given. Day 63 following the first vaccine or placebo injection was when the samples were taken. Ad26 vector vaccine expressed Wuhan-strain SARS-CoV-2 spike. The protocol was immunoSEQ multiplex PCR, while the TCRdb copy is restricted to in-frame clones and leaves out a portion. In the table there are roughly 350,000 clones, around 90% of which are singletons. Worth noting for this clone: Its target is not known.

The CDR3 length is 15 residues. Germline lookup yields CDR1 KGHSH and CDR2 LQKENI. Trimming removed 0 bases from V and 5 bases from J, with 12 bases in between. Sequences were derived from peripheral blood, sampled in a trial of Ad26.COV2.S vaccine versus placebo. This receptor was taken from a person between 18 and 59 years old who received the Ad26.COV2.S COVID-19 vaccine or a placebo. The chain has TRBV18 and TRBJ2-3; unclear D gene. The CDR3 DNA is TGTGCCAGCTCACCACCGGCTACAGTACAAGATACGCAGTATTTT. This codes for CASSPPATVQDTQYF.